The 23 T cell receptor beta chains reported below all come from one sample, sequenced in a study of cytomegalovirus exposure and HLA in healthy donors. Primers: 60 Vbeta forward and 13 Jbeta reverse. Profiling relied on immunoSEQ multiplex PCR, and the TCRdb table lists in-frame clones only, not all of them. The sample lists 65,000 to 70,000 clones, 68% occurring once. Sequencing was carried out using PBMCs. The receptors were sampled from a woman aged 30 to 39 in good health and CMV-seronegative.

A few counts support this clone. This sequence joins TRBV5-1 and TRBJ2-7; a weak D match, TRBD2 (6 bases). Per the germline V gene, CDR1 is SGHRS and CDR2 is YFSETQ. V lost 0 bases to trimming and J lost 11 bases, with 12 bases between them. The CDR3 is made up of 12 amino acids. CDR3 protein: CASSLAGREEYF. CDR3 bases: TGCGCCAGCAGCTTGGCCGGCAGGGAGGAGTACTTC.

The rearrangement links TRBV30 to TRBJ2-7; 7 bases are a match to TRBD1. V was clipped by 1 base and J by 0 bases; unmatched bases: 0. The CDR3 sequence is 13 residues long. Germline-derived CDR1 and CDR2 are GTSNPN and SVGIG (reference sequence). The CDR3 region has the DNA TGTGCCTGGAGTGAGGGGGCCTCCTACGAGCAGTACTTC. Protein sequence: CAWSEGASYEQYF.

The chain employs TRBV9 and TRBJ2-1; 8 bases agree with TRBD2. This CDR3 contains 15 residues. Trimming took 0 bases from V and 7 from J; bases not matched to a gene: 6. CDR1 is SGDLS, CDR2 YYNGEE, per germline. As DNA, the CDR3 is TGTGCCAGCAGCGTAGCGGGACTAGTAAGAAATGAGCAGTTCTTC. Residues: CASSVAGLVRNEQFF. Filled out from reference TRBV9 and TRBJ2-1, the complete variable domain reads DSGVTQTPKHLITATGQRVTLRCSPRSGDLSVYWYQQSLDQGLQFLIQYYNGEERAKGNILERFSAQQFPDLHSELNLSSLELGDSALYFCASSVAGLVRNEQFFGPGTRLTVL.

V and J are TRBV6-1 and TRBJ1-5; possible D gene TRBD1, 6 bases. The CDR3 consists of 15 residues. The V and J ends lost 3 bases and 5 bases respectively, with 14 bases between them. Per the germline V gene, CDR1 is MNHNS and CDR2 is SASEGT. Here the CDR3 reads CASSDWAGVDQPQHF. DNA of the CDR3: TGTGCCAGCAGTGACTGGGCAGGGGTCGATCAGCCCCAGCATTTT.

The genes are TRBV6-5 and TRBJ2-3, with TRBD1 matching over 9 bases. Germline V gives CDR1 MNHEY, CDR2 SVGAGI. V dropped 2 bases and J dropped 1; count of bases not matched to a gene: 4. The CDR3 extends over 16 amino acids. CDR3 sequence reads: CASSYGTGRGTDTQYF. In nucleotides, the CDR3 is TGTGCCAGCAGTTACGGGACAGGGAGGGGCACAGATACGCAGTATTTT.

V is TRBV13 and J is TRBJ2-5; tentative D call: TRBD1 (5 bases). The CDR3 loop spans 14 amino acids. Trimming left V 0 bases short and J 11 bases short, with 16 bases between. Germline lookup yields CDR1 PRHDT and CDR2 FYEKMQ (reference sequence). The CDR3 is CASSLGTGAREQYF. In DNA, the CDR3 is TGTGCCAGCAGCTTAGGCACAGGAGCAAGAGAGCAGTACTTC.

In this sample, this clone turned up a few times. V and J are TRBV5-4 and TRBJ1-1; D not resolved. Trimming shortened V by 4 bases and J by 1 base, and 14 bases separated the two germline ends. The CDR3 spans 15 residues. Germline CDR1 reads SGHNT; CDR2 reads YYREEE (reference sequence). The CDR3, as DNA: TGTGCCAGCAGCCCCCGGCAGGCTACGAACACTGAAGCTTTCTTT. Protein sequence: CASSPRQATNTEAFF.

This clone was found once. The rearrangement uses TRBV10-1 and TRBJ1-2, with 7 nucleotides matching TRBD1. With V trimmed by 5 bases and J by 8 bases, 11 bases remained unmatched. This CDR3 comprises 14 residues. Germline CDR1 and CDR2: WNHNN and SYGVQD (reference sequence). The CDR3 loop is CASSTGDPGSGYTF. In nucleotides, the CDR3 is TGCGCCAGCAGTACAGGGGATCCAGGCTCAGGCTACACCTTC.

In this sample, this clone turned up a few times. V is TRBV5-1 and J is TRBJ2-5, with a tentative D call TRBD2 (6 bases). The CDR3 runs 13 residues. V lost 0 bases, J lost 11 bases, and 14 bases lay in between. Germline loops: CDR1 SGHRS, CDR2 YFSETQ. The CDR3 region has the DNA TGCGCCAGCAGCTTGGAGGCTCTAGCGTGGCAGTACTTC. This encodes CASSLEALAWQYF. The full variable domain, in which reference TRBV5-1 and TRBJ2-5 provide the parts outside the CDR3, is KAGVTQTPRYLIKTRGQQVTLSCSPISGHRSVSWYQQTPGQGLQFLFEYFSETQRNKGNFPGRFSGRQFSNSRSEMNVSTLELGDSALYLCASSLEALAWQYFGPGTRLLVL.

This sequence joins TRBV2 and TRBJ1-5; no reliable D call. The CDR3 runs 14 residues. Trimming removed 7 bases at V and 3 bases at J, with 13 bases between. Germline V gene sequence: CDR1 SNHLY, CDR2 FYNNEI. The DNA for the CDR3 is TGTGCCAGCACCGCGACTACCGACAATCAGCCCCAGCATTTT. This encodes CASTATTDNQPQHF.

The chain recombines TRBV7-2 with TRBJ1-6; D gene uncertain. The germline V and J ends were trimmed by 1 base and 7 bases, with 11 bases remaining between them. The CDR3 loop spans 15 amino acids. Looked up from germline, CDR1 is SGHTA and CDR2 is FQGNSA. In nucleotides, the CDR3 is TGTGCCAGCAGCTTAGTGGGCAGCACCAATTCACCCCTCCACTTT. This encodes CASSLVGSTNSPLHF.

V gene TRBV11-2 combines with J gene TRBJ2-1, with 7 positions matching TRBD1. CDR1 is SGHAT and CDR2 is FQNNGV in the germline V gene. The CDR3 spans 16 residues. Trimming cost V 5 bases and J 5 bases; bases outside gene matches: 12. The CDR3 spells CASSPWTTGNHNEQFF. For the CDR3, the DNA is TGTGCCAGCAGCCCCTGGACGACAGGGAATCACAATGAGCAGTTCTTC.

This clone was seen more than once but under ten times. As DNA, the CDR3 is TGTGCCTGGAGTTCCCCCGCGGGGGGAGGGCAGCCCCAGCATTTT. Its translation is CAWSSPAGGGQPQHF. The rearrangement links TRBV30 to TRBJ1-5; maybe TRBD1 (5 bases). The germline V and J ends were trimmed by 2 bases and 7 bases, with 18 bases remaining between them. Germline V gene lookup returns CDR1 GTSNPN and CDR2 SVGIG (reference sequence). This CDR3 region has 15 residues.

This clone counts as large. Other DNA sequences within the sample encode an identical CDR3. V is TRBV7-2 and J is TRBJ2-7; weak D call: TRBD1 (5 bases). Germline CDR1 reads SGHTA; CDR2 reads FQGNSA. V shed 2 bases and J shed 2 bases, with 7 bases lying between them. The CDR3 covers 13 residues. The CDR3 loop is CASSLTGAYEQYF. In DNA, the CDR3 is TGTGCCAGCAGCTTAACAGGAGCCTACGAGCAGTACTTC. The full variable domain, completed using reference TRBV7-2 and TRBJ2-7, is GAGVSQSPSNKVTEKGKDVELRCDPISGHTALYWYRQSLGQGLEFLIYFQGNSAPDKSGLPSDRFSAERTGGSVSTLTIQRTQQEDSAVYLCASSLTGAYEQYFGPGTRLTVT.

This chain connects TRBV10-3 to TRBJ2-3, with a possible D match to TRBD2 (6 bases). The CDR3 loop spans 17 amino acids. Germline V gives CDR1 ENHRY, CDR2 SYGVKD. V was pared by 3 bases and J by 1 base, with 17 bases between. CDR3 coding DNA: TGTGCCATCAGTGATCCTGGGCGGGGACGGGGCACAGATACGCAGTATTTT. This sequence encodes CAISDPGRGRGTDTQYF.

Of note for this clone: The same CDR3 also results from other DNA sequences found in this sample. The V and J genes are TRBV30 and TRBJ2-7, with D tentatively TRBD1 (6 bases). The CDR3 length is 15 residues. V lost 3 bases and J lost 0, with 15 bases in between. Germline V lookup: CDR1 GTSNPN, CDR2 SVGIG (reference sequence). CDR3 in amino acids: CAWREGQSSSYEQYF. The CDR3 DNA is TGTGCCTGGAGAGAAGGACAGTCGAGCTCCTACGAGCAGTACTTC.

The chain is built from TRBV7-9 and TRBJ1-4; D may be TRBD1 (5 bases). This CDR3 is 14 amino acids long. Trimming pared 1 base from V and 4 bases from J, leaving 7 bases between. Germline lookup yields CDR1 SEHNR and CDR2 FQNEAQ (reference sequence). CDR3 DNA: TGTGCCAGCAGCTTAGTGGGACTTAATGAAAAACTGTTTTTT. Its translation is CASSLVGLNEKLFF.

V gene TRBV27 combines with J gene TRBJ2-7, with TRBD1 matching 9 bases. The CDR3 is 14 residues long. The germline gives CDR1 MNHEY, CDR2 SMNVEV (reference sequence). Unmatched junction bases numbered 8, after V lost 5 bases and J lost 6 bases. CDR3 in amino acids: CASSPVRDRAEQYF. Here the CDR3 DNA reads TGTGCCAGCAGTCCGGTGAGGGACAGGGCCGAGCAGTACTTC.

This sequence joins TRBV28 and TRBJ2-7; D uncertain. The CDR3 runs 15 residues. The germline V and J ends were trimmed by 5 bases and 0 bases, with 14 bases remaining between them. The germline CDR1 and CDR2 sequences are MDHEN and SYDVKM. The CDR3 region is CASSPRLKSSYEQYF. CDR3 in DNA: TGTGCCAGCAGTCCACGACTGAAGAGCTCCTACGAGCAGTACTTC. The entire variable domain, with the rest obtained from reference TRBV28 and TRBJ2-7, is as follows: DVKVTQSSRYLVKRTGEKVFLECVQDMDHENMFWYRQDPGLGLRLIYFSYDVKMKEKGDIPEGYSVSREKKERFSLILESASTNQTSMYLCASSPRLKSSYEQYFGPGTRLTVT.

V usage is TRBV2 and J usage is TRBJ1-6; D ambiguous. The CDR3 extends over 15 amino acids. In germline, CDR1 is SNHLY, CDR2 FYNNEI. The V end was cut by 5 bases, the J end by 0 bases, with 8 bases between. In nucleotides, the CDR3 is TGTGCCAGCAGTCAAGATTACTCCTATAATTCACCCCTCCACTTT. As protein: CASSQDYSYNSPLHF.

CDR3 loop: CAWTRPGGQPQHF. The CDR3 nucleotides read TGTGCCTGGACCCGCCCGGGGGGTCAGCCCCAGCATTTT. J is TRBJ1-5 and V is TRBV30; D possibly corresponds to TRBD1 (5 bases). CDR1 is GTSNPN, CDR2 SVGIG, per germline (reference sequence). This CDR3 is 13 amino acids long. V lost 4 bases, J lost 6 bases, and 13 bases lay in between.

This chain connects TRBV30 to TRBJ2-5; 7 bases line up with TRBD2. The J segment lost 7 bases and the V segment lost 0 bases, leaving 8 bases of the junction unmatched. This CDR3 is built from 14 residues. CDR1 and CDR2 from the germline V gene are GTSNPN and SVGIG (reference sequence). The CDR3 nucleotides are TGTGCCTGGAGTGTACCGGGAGGCCCTTCGACCCAGTACTTC. It codes for CAWSVPGGPSTQYF.

This rearrangement joins TRBV10-3 to TRBJ1-2; 8 bases are shared with TRBD1. V gave up 8 bases and J gave up 0 bases; unmatched junction bases: 8. The CDR3 contains 15 residues. In germline, CDR1 is ENHRY, CDR2 SYGVKD. The CDR3 DNA reads as TGTGCCATCCGCGGACAGGGCGATTCTAACTATGGCTACACCTTC. Amino acids: CAIRGQGDSNYGYTF.